This T cell receptor (beta chain) came from a study of T cell responses to AZD1222 COVID-19 vaccine. This table comes from immunoSEQ multiplex PCR, and its TCRdb copy is limited to in-frame clones, with some not included. The sample includes approximately 110,000 clones, around 94% seen only once; the top ten take approximately 2.2%. General study results and limits: Unmutated regions of variants are reportedly targeted by nearly half of spike-specific TCRs.

As to this clone: The antigen is undetermined.

V lost 3 bases to trimming and J lost 2 bases; unmatched junction nucleotides: 11. Per the germline V gene, CDR1 is KGHDR and CDR2 is SFDVKD. There are 17 residues in the CDR3. The source of this sequence is an adult in good health. The rearrangement links TRBV24-1 to TRBJ2-5; TRBD1 matches at 7 bases. The source was peripheral blood, collected on day 0 of AZD1222 vaccination. The CDR3 region has the DNA TGTGCCACCAGTGATCCCCCACAGGGGTCGAATCAAGAGACCCAGTACTTC. It codes for CATSDPPQGSNQETQYF.